One and the same sample provided the 6 T cell receptor beta chains below, sequenced in a study of response to subunit inactivated influenza vaccine. MiXCR was run by TCRdb on the RT-PCR reads, yielding one entry per CDR3 protein. This sample has about 530,000 distinct CDR3 sequences; about an eighth occur once, and the top ten carry approximately 14%. The sample here was PBMCs from blood, taken 45 days after vaccination. The receptors come from a man between 50 and 59 years old who received an inactivated influenza vaccine.

This clonotype was observed a handful of times. This chain links TRBV4-2 with TRBJ1-1; D may be TRBD1 (6 bases). CDR3 length: 13 amino acids. Germline-derived CDR1 and CDR2 are LGHNA and YNFKEQ. The V gene lost 1 base and the J gene lost 8 bases, with 11 bases spanning the gap. The CDR3 DNA sequence: TGTGCCAGCAGCCAAGGAACAGGGAGGGAAGCTTTCTTT. Amino acid sequence: CASSQGTGREAFF.

This sequence joins TRBV20-1 and TRBJ2-1, with 12 bases matching TRBD2. The CDR3 is 15 amino acids. The germline V gene has CDR1 DFQATT and CDR2 SNEGSKA (reference sequence). V lost 6 bases and J lost 1; bases outside the gene matches: 4. The CDR3 nucleotides are TGCAGTGCCAAGGGGACTAGCGGGTCCTACAATGAGCAGTTCTTC. The encoded protein is CSAKGTSGSYNEQFF.

A remark on this clonotype: This may come from a read error, since a much larger clone is one base off. The chain uses TRBV24-1 and TRBJ2-5; 9 positions match TRBD1. The CDR3 loop spans 15 amino acids. In germline, CDR1 is KGHDR, CDR2 SFDVKD. CDR3 bases: TGTGCCACCAGTGACACCGGGACAGGGTTGGAGACCCAGCACTTC. Translated: CATSDTGTGLETQHF.

This clonotype has a count of ten or more. V gene TRBV7-9 combines with J gene TRBJ1-1, with 7 bases fitting TRBD1. Germline CDR1 and CDR2: SEHNR and FQNEAQ (reference sequence). Unmatched junction bases numbered 0, after V lost 4 bases and J lost 4 bases. CDR3 length: 12 residues. The CDR3 DNA sequence: TGTGCCAGCAGCTCAGGGGGCACTGAAGCTTTCTTT. Protein product: CASSSGGTEAFF.

On this clonotype itself: One end of the junction varies from germline; a read error may be responsible. V usage is TRBV12-3 or TRBV12-4 and J usage is TRBJ2-5; no clear D gene. The CDR3 has 15 residues. The CDR3 nucleotides are TGTACCAGCAGATCCCCACCCCCCGGTACAGAGACCCAGTACTTC. It is translated as CTSRSPPPGTETQYF.

This clonotype was picked up a small number of times. The rearrangement uses TRBV5-1 and TRBJ2-7; D ambiguous. Germline V gene lookup returns CDR1 SGHRS and CDR2 YFSETQ. This CDR3 has 13 residues. V lost 9 bases to trimming and J lost 3 bases, with 16 bases between them. The CDR3 sequence is CATAFSTDYEQYF. In nucleotides, the CDR3 is TGCGCCACCGCCTTTTCGACTGACTACGAGCAGTACTTC.